The 22 T cell receptor beta chains reported below all come from one sample, sequenced in a study of graft-versus-host responses after intestinal transplantation. This table comes from immunoSEQ multiplex PCR, and its TCRdb copy is limited to in-frame clones, with some not included. Among more than 100,000 clones listed, 90% to 95% were seen once. The antigens for these receptors are not known. Sequenced here: unstimulated CD4+ T cells sorted from spleen or lymph node cells, sampled before intestinal transplant. Source of these receptors: a human donor who received an intestinal transplant.

This chain links TRBV18 with TRBJ2-3; no definite D call. This CDR3 spans 13 amino acids. The germline gives CDR1 KGHSH, CDR2 LQKENI. V lost 3 bases and J 9 bases, leaving 13 bases between the germline ends. The CDR3 bases are TGTGCCAGCTCACCTCTTGGCCTGGGGACGCAGTATTTT. It codes for CASSPLGLGTQYF.

DNA for the CDR3: TGCAGCTGGGTAGCGGGAGGCAATGAGCAGTTCTTC. It encodes CSWVAGGNEQFF. The chain uses TRBV29-1 and TRBJ2-1; 10 positions match TRBD2. V was pared by 8 bases and J by 6 bases, with 4 bases of the junction left unmatched. From germline, CDR1 is SQVTM and CDR2 ANQGSEA. This CDR3 region has 12 residues.

The rearrangement links TRBV7-9 to TRBJ1-2, with TRBD1 matching over 12 bases. Germline V gene data show CDR1 as SEHNR and CDR2 as FQNEAQ (reference sequence). There are 13 residues in the CDR3. The V and J ends lost 5 bases and 8 bases, in that order; junction bases with no gene match: 3. The CDR3 reads CASSPGQGAGYTF. CDR3 nucleotide sequence: TGTGCCAGCAGCCCGGGACAGGGGGCGGGCTACACCTTC.

The chain combines TRBV19 with TRBJ2-7; 7 nucleotides match TRBD1. The germline V gene encodes CDR1 LNHDA and CDR2 SQIVND (reference sequence). The CDR3 contains 15 residues. Germline trimming cut 3 bases from V and 2 bases from J; bases unmatched to any gene: 7. DNA of the CDR3: TGTGCCAGTAGTATGAAATGGCAGGGGGCCTACGAGCAGTACTTC. Its translation: CASSMKWQGAYEQYF. The full variable domain, with the rest looked up from reference TRBV19 and TRBJ2-7, is DGGITQSPKYLFRKEGQNVTLSCEQNLNHDAMYWYRQDPGQGLRLIYYSQIVNDFQKGDIAEGYSVSREKKESFPLTVTSAQKNPTAFYLCASSMKWQGAYEQYFGPGTRLTVT.

The chain employs TRBV7-9 and TRBJ1-1; no reliable D call. Between the trimmed V and J ends, which lost 4 bases and 2 bases, there was a span of 14 bases. Germline lookup yields CDR1 SEHNR and CDR2 FQNEAQ (reference sequence). This CDR3 is built from 15 residues. The CDR3 DNA reads TGTGCCAGCAGCTCCTACGCAGGATACAACACTGAAGCTTTCTTT. Translated: CASSSYAGYNTEAFF.

The chain joins TRBV19 to TRBJ2-5; 11 nucleotides agree with TRBD2. The germline V gene encodes CDR1 LNHDA and CDR2 SQIVND (reference sequence). V shed 5 bases, J shed 3 bases, and the junction held 5 bases outside the gene matches. This CDR3 is 15 amino acids long. The CDR3 DNA is TGTGCCAGTAGTCCACAGACTAGCGGGAAAGAGACCCAGTACTTC. This codes for CASSPQTSGKETQYF. The entire variable domain, with the rest obtained from reference TRBV19 and TRBJ2-5, is as follows: DGGITQSPKYLFRKEGQNVTLSCEQNLNHDAMYWYRQDPGQGLRLIYYSQIVNDFQKGDIAEGYSVSREKKESFPLTVTSAQKNPTAFYLCASSPQTSGKETQYFGPGTRLLVL.

Only a few counts were recorded for this clone. This chain links TRBV18 with TRBJ1-3; D possibly corresponds to TRBD1 (6 bases). Looked up from germline, CDR1 is KGHSH and CDR2 is LQKENI. V was cut by 6 bases and J by 4 bases, with 16 bases left in between. The length of the CDR3 is 15 residues. The CDR3 is CASSDSDRPGNTIYF. CDR3 coding DNA: TGTGCCAGCTCGGACAGTGACAGGCCCGGAAACACCATATATTTT.

The V gene is TRBV28, the J gene TRBJ1-4, with a weak D call TRBD1 (5 bases). CDR1 is MDHEN and CDR2 is SYDVKM in the germline V gene. CDR3 size: 15 residues. The V and J ends lost 7 bases and 7 bases respectively, with 19 bases between them. The CDR3 bases are TGTGCCAGCACCACTGCCGGGACGTCTGGTGAAAAACTGTTTTTT. It specifies CASTTAGTSGEKLFF. The variable domain in full, completed from reference TRBV28 and TRBJ1-4, reads DVKVTQSSRYLVKRTGEKVFLECVQDMDHENMFWYRQDPGLGLRLIYFSYDVKMKEKGDIPEGYSVSREKKERFSLILESASTNQTSMYLCASTTAGTSGEKLFFGSGTQLSVL.

The V gene is TRBV4-2, the J gene TRBJ1-2, with no clear D. Trimming cost V 1 base and J 6 bases, with 3 bases left between them. Germline assignment: CDR1 LGHNA and CDR2 YNFKEQ. This CDR3 is built from 11 residues. The chain's CDR3 is CASSQADGYTF. The CDR3 nucleotides are TGTGCCAGCAGCCAAGCAGATGGCTACACCTTC.

DNA of the CDR3: TGTGCCAGCAGCAACTCCTACGAGCAGTACTTC. Protein sequence: CASSNSYEQYF. The gene calls are TRBV6-1 and TRBJ2-7, with D hard to call. V lost 6 bases and J lost 0, with 3 bases in between. Looked up from germline, CDR1 is MNHNS and CDR2 is SASEGT. The length of the CDR3 is 11 residues.

This sequence joins TRBV30 and TRBJ1-4; D unclear. CDR1 is GTSNPN and CDR2 is SVGIG in the germline V gene (reference sequence). The CDR3 length is 13 residues. V dropped 4 bases and J dropped 0 bases, with 6 bases sitting between them. CDR3 bases: TGTGCCTGGAAGAGGGCAACTAATGAAAAACTGTTTTTT. It codes for CAWKRATNEKLFF.

The chain is built from TRBV23-1 and TRBJ1-1; D uncertain. TRBV23-1 is an open reading frame whose function is uncertain. There are 10 residues in the CDR3. V was pared by 1 base and J by 7 bases, with 1 base between. The CDR3 protein is CASSQFEAFF. In DNA, the CDR3 is TGCGCCAGCAGTCAATTTGAAGCTTTCTTT.

The chain carries TRBV25-1 and TRBJ1-2, with D hard to call. The CDR3 totals 12 residues. Trimming pared 7 bases from V and 8 bases from J, leaving 14 bases between. Germline lookup yields CDR1 MGHDK and CDR2 SYGVNS. The CDR3 sequence is CASIAGSGGYTF. Here the CDR3 DNA reads TGTGCCAGCATTGCCGGGTCGGGGGGCTACACCTTC.

This clone has a handful of counts. At the DNA level, this CDR3 is encoded by other sequences in the same sample as well. The chain uses TRBV5-1 and TRBJ2-3; D ambiguous. Germline values: CDR1 SGHRS, CDR2 YFSETQ. V lost 0 bases and J 4 bases, leaving 0 bases between the germline ends. The CDR3 contains 11 residues. CDR3 bases: TGCGCCAGCAGCTTGGCAGATACGCAGTATTTT. Encoded protein: CASSLADTQYF.

This clone showed up just once. This chain joins TRBV9 and TRBJ2-7, with D tentatively TRBD1 (5 bases). V was cut by 4 bases and J by 1 base, with 12 bases left in between. Germline V gene sequence: CDR1 SGDLS, CDR2 YYNGEE. There are 14 residues in the CDR3. The CDR3 DNA reads TGTGCCAGCAGCCCGGACATAAATTCCTACGAGCAGTACTTC. As protein: CASSPDINSYEQYF.

The table lists this clone with a few counts. The CDR3 region has the DNA TGTGCCAGCAGCTTGGTGGAGACCCAGTACTTC. It is translated as CASSLVETQYF. The chain combines TRBV5-4 with TRBJ2-5; D is uncertain. V shed 0 bases and J shed 5 bases, with 2 bases lying between them. This CDR3 contains 11 residues. Looked up from germline, CDR1 is SGHNT and CDR2 is YYREEE (reference sequence).

The CDR3 loop is CASSPGTLAYEQYF. CDR3 bases: TGTGCCAGCAGCCCGGGGACTCTCGCCTACGAGCAGTACTTC. The chain employs TRBV7-6 and TRBJ2-7, with a tentative D call TRBD2 (6 bases). CDR3 length equals 14 residues. V was trimmed by 5 bases and J by 2 bases, leaving 13 bases between them. Germline V lookup: CDR1 SGHVS, CDR2 FNYEAQ.

V gene TRBV5-6 combines with J gene TRBJ2-3; D is unclear. Germline assignment: CDR1 SGHDT and CDR2 YYEEEE. The CDR3 spans 16 residues. Trimming stripped 1 base from V and 2 bases from J, with 14 bases between. The CDR3 nucleotides are TGTGCCAGCAGCTTGAGGAGTATCATTAACACAGATACGCAGTATTTT. This sequence encodes CASSLRSIINTDTQYF.

The chain uses TRBV5-1 and TRBJ2-3; TRBD1 might be the D (6 bases). CDR3 length: 15 amino acids. Germline loops: CDR1 SGHRS, CDR2 YFSETQ. The V and J ends lost 1 base and 7 bases respectively, with 16 bases between them. The CDR3 DNA sequence: TGCGCCAGCAGCTTGAGGGGGATTCGGGAAAATACGCAGTATTTT. Protein: CASSLRGIRENTQYF.

J is TRBJ2-5 and V is TRBV6-1; 8 bases are shared with TRBD2. Trimming took 9 bases from V and 1 from J; bases not matched to a gene: 7. Germline V gene lookup returns CDR1 MNHNS and CDR2 SASEGT. The length of the CDR3 is 14 residues. The CDR3 nucleotides read TGTGCCAGTCGGGGGGGCGGGGCCCAAGAGACCCAGTACTTC. Its protein product is CASRGGGAQETQYF.

The gene calls are TRBV4-2 and TRBJ2-1, with 8 nucleotides matching TRBD2. This CDR3 has 19 residues. Germline CDR1 is LGHNA and CDR2 is YNFKEQ. With V trimmed by 2 bases and J by 8 bases, 20 bases remained unmatched. The CDR3 sequence: CASSQILPTRGRRGDEQFF. The CDR3 DNA reads as TGTGCCAGCAGCCAAATCCTTCCCACCCGCGGGAGGCGAGGGGATGAGCAGTTCTTC.

This chain connects TRBV7-3 to TRBJ2-5, with a tentative D call TRBD2 (5 bases). V was cut by 5 bases and J by 2 bases, with 15 bases left in between. This CDR3 is 15 amino acids long. Germline lookup yields CDR1 SGHTA and CDR2 FQGTGA. The CDR3 loop is CASSPLRGPQETQYF. The CDR3 nucleotides read TGTGCCAGCAGCCCCTTACGAGGGCCTCAAGAGACCCAGTACTTC.